The source of this TCR beta chain is a study of shared clonotypes between healthy human individuals. Study-level results: In contrast to clonotypes shared by all four donors, non-shared clonotypes had lower generation probabilities. Rarefaction curves obtained for sorted subsets showed sequencing incomplete despite large depth.

Study processing details: Filtering differed since immunoSEQ provided only junctions, with no quality scores. Sequencing was performed with immunoSEQ multiplex PCR; in TCRdb, only in-frame clones are kept and a portion is missing. V, J and clone size derive from that table, while D and trimming were established from the DNA sequence. The sample lists around 1.9 million clones, roughly 93% seen once, with around 1.8% in the top ten. Positively selected for CCR7, the CD45RO-negative cells used as naive CD8 cells excluded terminally differentiated effector memory CD45RA+ cells. All the donors were Caucasian adults who lived in Nashville, Tennessee. Remarks on this clone: No antigen is known for it. Because the CDR3 is missing its conserved closing phenylalanine or tryptophan, this is likely a read error.

This CDR3 is built from 12 residues. V shed 3 bases and J shed 5 bases, with 7 bases lying between them. Germline V gene data show CDR1 as MGHRA and CDR2 as YSYEKL. The rearrangement uses TRBV4-1 and TRBJ1-1; D remains ambiguous. This clonotype was sampled from a young man in good health. Some clones in this sample may be carry-over from other donors' samples. Sample: naive CD8+ T cells from PBMCs. The CDR3 nucleotides read TGCGCCAGCAGCCAGGGTTATACTGAAGCTTTCCTT. Translation: CASSQGYTEAFL.